This T cell receptor beta chain was profiled in a study of blood T cell repertoires in COVID-19. Whole-study context: The samples span acute and convalescent COVID-19 from the United States, Italy and Spain. PBMCs, B-cell-depleted T cells, or T cells were the source of the cDNA or gDNA that made up the material.

Germline CDR1 is KGHSH and CDR2 is LQKENI. This CDR3 has 14 residues. J lost 6 bases, V lost 4 bases, and 2 bases had no gene match. Original handling: Amplifying reference gene primers gave estimates of nucleated cell counts. The assay was immunoSEQ multiplex PCR, and TCRdb's table has in-frame clones only and misses some. V, J and clone size derive from that table, while D and trimming were established from the DNA sequence. The sample shows 130,000 to 150,000 clones, 65% to 85% of them seen only once. V and J are TRBV18 and TRBJ1-5; 11 bases map to TRBD1. This sequence originates from a woman aged 60-70 years with acute or convalescent COVID-19. Sequenced input: peripheral blood. CDR3 amino acids: CASSLGQGGQPQHF. The CDR3 nucleotides are TGTGCCAGCTCACTGGGACAGGGGGGTCAGCCCCAGCATTTT.